This TCR beta chain was profiled in a study of blood T cell repertoires in COVID-19. The V and J ends lost 2 bases and 3 bases respectively, with 5 bases between them. This CDR3 region has 13 residues. Germline CDR1 reads MNHNS; CDR2 reads SASEGT. Clones were read by immunoSEQ multiplex PCR, and TCRdb kept only the in-frame ones, dropping some. In the table there are 400,000 to 500,000 clones, 88% of which are singletons. The V call is TRBV6-1, the J call TRBJ2-1; D uncertain. The sequence was obtained from a woman aged 18 to 35 who had been exposed to COVID-19. Sample: PBMCs or T cells enriched from blood (not recorded which). Here the CDR3 DNA reads TGTGCCAGCAGTGAATGGAGCTACAATGAGCAGTTCTTC. As protein: CASSEWSYNEQFF.